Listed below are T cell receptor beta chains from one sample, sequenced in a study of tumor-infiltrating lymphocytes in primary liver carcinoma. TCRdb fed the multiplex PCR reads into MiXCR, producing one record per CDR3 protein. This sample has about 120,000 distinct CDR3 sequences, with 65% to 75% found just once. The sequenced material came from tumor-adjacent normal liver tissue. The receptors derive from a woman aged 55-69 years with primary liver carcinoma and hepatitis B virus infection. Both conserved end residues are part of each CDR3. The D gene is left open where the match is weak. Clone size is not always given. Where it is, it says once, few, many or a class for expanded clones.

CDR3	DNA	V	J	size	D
CAAFGVTSSYNEQFF	TGTGCGGCGTTCGGGGTCACCAGCTCCTACAATGAGCAGTTCTTC	TRBV2	TRBJ2-1	.	.
CASSLSAGANEQFF	TGTGCCAGCAGCCTATCGGCGGGAGCGAATGAGCAGTTCTTC	TRBV7-9	TRBJ2-1	medium-sized	TRBD2
CASSYPVGDRGPYSPLHF	TGTGCCAGCAGTTACCCAGTAGGGGACAGGGGGCCTTATTCACCCCTCCACTTT	TRBV6-6	TRBJ1-6	.	TRBD1
CANSEGASGSSWQYF	TGTGCCAACAGTGAAGGGGCTAGCGGGAGCAGCTGGCAGTACTTC	TRBV6-1	TRBJ2-7	.	TRBD2
CASGWYTTGTKNTGELFF	TGTGCTAGTGGTTGGTATACTACCGGGACTAAAAACACCGGGGAGCTGTTTTTT	TRBV12-5	TRBJ2-2	many	TRBD2
CASSIRDSDNDQFF	TGTGCCAGTAGTATCCGGGACAGTGACAATGATCAGTTCTTC	TRBV19	TRBJ2-1	few	TRBD1
CASSFLGPLDEQFF	TGTGCCAGCAGTTTTTTAGGACCCTTGGATGAGCAGTTCTTC	TRBV28	TRBJ2-1	few	.
CASSGVDYNEQFF	TGTGCCAGCAGTGGAGTGGATTATAATGAGCAGTTCTTC	TRBV6-1	TRBJ2-1	once	.
CASSRRREVIWELFF	TGTGCCAGCAGCCGGAGGCGGGAGGTAATCTGGGAGCTGTTTTTT	TRBV4-2	TRBJ2-2	.	TRBD2
CASSYGGGGEGGYTF	TGTGCCAGCAGTTACGGTGGAGGGGGAGAGGGTGGCTACACCTTC	TRBV6-6	TRBJ1-2	.	.
CSVEVMSQETQYF	TGCAGCGTCGAAGTCATGTCCCAAGAGACCCAGTACTTC	TRBV29-1	TRBJ2-5	.	.
CTSSEAGRECQETQYF	TGTACCAGCAGTGAAGCGGGCAGGGAGTGCCAAGAGACCCAGTACTTC	TRBV6-1	TRBJ2-5	.	.
CTSSWTGMSTEAFF	TGTACCAGCAGTTGGACAGGGATGAGCACTGAAGCTTTCTTT	TRBV6-5	TRBJ1-1	.	TRBD1
CASSRTGTETGELFF	TGCGCCAGCAGCCGAACCGGGACCGAGACCGGGGAGCTGTTTTTT	TRBV4-1	TRBJ2-2	many	.
CAISQDTTSGVLREQYF	TGTGCCATCAGCCAAGATACGACTAGTGGGGTCCTGAGGGAGCAGTACTTC	TRBV4-2	TRBJ2-7	.	.
CASSRGGQGVGAFF	TGTGCCAGCAGCAGGGGAGGACAGGGGGTTGGAGCTTTCTTT	TRBV6-6	TRBJ1-1	.	TRBD1
CTTGAGEQFF	TGTACCACCGGAGCAGGTGAGCAGTTCTTC	TRBV10-3	TRBJ2-1	.	.
CRGGRSAPSTDTQYF	TGCAGAGGGGGGCGTAGCGCGCCTAGCACAGATACGCAGTATTTT	TRBV29-1	TRBJ2-3	.	.
CVSSLAGEWSTETFF	TGTGTCAGCAGCTTGGCGGGAGAGTGGAGCACTGAAACTTTCTTT	TRBV5-4	TRBJ1-1	.	.
CASSQVGGSGGELFF	TGCGCCAGCAGCCAAGTGGGGGGATCGGGCGGGGAGCTGTTTTTT	TRBV4-1	TRBJ2-2	many	.
CASSQDYAYADTQYF	TGCGCCAGCAGCCAAGACTACGCTTACGCAGATACGCAGTATTTT	TRBV4-1	TRBJ2-3	many	.
CASGTGVMNTEAFF	TGCGCCAGCGGTACAGGAGTCATGAACACTGAAGCTTTCTTT	TRBV5-1	TRBJ1-1	few	.
CASSYGTSGGYGEQFF	TGTGCCAGCAGCTACGGAACTAGCGGGGGATACGGCGAGCAGTTCTTC	TRBV11-2	TRBJ2-1	.	TRBD2
CTSSLGLVGGEQYF	TGTACCAGCAGCTTGGGACTAGTGGGAGGAGAGCAGTACTTC	TRBV11-2	TRBJ2-7	.	TRBD2
CANSARGGSTDTQYF	TGTGCTAACTCAGCCAGAGGGGGTAGCACAGATACGCAGTATTTT	TRBV6-5	TRBJ2-3	.	.
CASSNGDPSTDIQYF	TGCGCCAGCAGCAACGGGGACCCTAGCACAGATATACAGTATTTT	TRBV5-1	TRBJ2-3	once	.
CASSYSGGRTITGELFF	TGTGCCAGCAGCTACAGTGGTGGGCGGACGATCACCGGGGAGCTGTTTTTT	TRBV28	TRBJ2-2	many	.
CDISVRQNTEAFF	TGTGACATCAGTGTCAGGCAGAACACTGAAGCTTTCTTT	TRBV10-3	TRBJ1-1	.	.
CASSLRDRGRMSGYTF	TGCGCCAGCAGCTTGAGGGACAGGGGGCGTATGAGCGGCTACACCTTC	TRBV5-1	TRBJ1-2	many	TRBD1
CARSRTGRGSSGNTIYF	TGTGCCAGAAGCAGGACAGGGAGGGGATCCTCTGGAAACACCATATATTTT	TRBV12-3/TRBV12-4	TRBJ1-3	.	TRBD1
CASRSYGQNTRELFF	TGTGCCAGCAGGTCCTACGGACAGAACACCAGGGAGCTGTTTTTT	TRBV28	TRBJ2-2	.	.
CASISEGVGGANVLTF	TGTGCCAGCATCTCTGAAGGGGTGGGTGGGGCCAACGTCCTGACTTTC	TRBV11-3	TRBJ2-6	.	.
CASSRPWGDTQYF	TGTGCCAGCAGCCGCCCTTGGGGAGATACGCAGTATTTT	TRBV6-5	TRBJ2-3	many	.
CASSVRQGPRSPLHF	TGTGCCAGCAGCGTTAGACAGGGTCCGAGATCACCCCTCCACTTT	TRBV7-8	TRBJ1-6	.	TRBD1
CSVGERPHYEQYF	TGCAGCGTTGGTGAGAGGCCCCACTACGAGCAATACTTC	TRBV29-1	TRBJ2-7	.	.
CVSRRRGLYNEQFF	TGTGTCAGCAGGAGACGGGGCCTTTACAATGAGCAGTTCTTC	TRBV7-9	TRBJ2-1	.	.
CASTLGLSGELFF	TGCGCCAGCACCCTGGGCCTTTCCGGGGAGCTGTTTTTT	TRBV5-1	TRBJ2-2	.	.
CATSVPGGEQYF	TGTGCCACCAGTGTCCCCGGAGGCGAGCAGTACTTC	TRBV24-1	TRBJ2-7	few	.
CASSGRVEEFF	TGTGCCAGCTCCGGGAGAGTTGAAGAGTTCTTC	TRBV7-9	TRBJ2-1	once	.
CPSSLFAANTWELFF	TGTCCCAGCAGCTTATTCGCTGCGAACACATGGGAGCTGTTTTTT	TRBV11-2	TRBJ2-2	once	.
CAGSSGTGPTAFGYTF	TGCGCCGGCAGCTCGGGGACAGGCCCGACCGCCTTTGGCTACACCTTC	TRBV5-1	TRBJ1-2	.	TRBD1
CAISESGQTKAGYEQYF	TGTGCCATCAGTGAGTCGGGACAGACGAAGGCGGGCTACGAGCAGTACTTC	TRBV10-3	TRBJ2-7	.	TRBD1
CASSLYGMSETQYF	TGTGCCAGCAGCTTATACGGGATGAGTGAGACCCAGTACTTC	TRBV7-3	TRBJ2-5	.	.
CSASPGTGGAHEQYF	TGCAGTGCTTCCCCTGGGACGGGAGGGGCCCACGAGCAGTACTTC	TRBV20-1	TRBJ2-7	few	TRBD2
CASQQGAGDTQYF	TGTGCCAGCCAACAGGGGGCTGGAGATACGCAGTATTTT	TRBV19	TRBJ2-3	.	TRBD1
CTSSSPMAGGSVEQYF	TGTACCAGCAGTTCGCCCATGGCAGGGGGGAGTGTCGAACAGTACTTC	TRBV6-6	TRBJ2-7	.	.
CSVGGYAGAGADTQHF	TGCAGCGTTGGGGGTTACGCGGGAGCAGGTGCAGATACGCAGCATTTT	TRBV29-1	TRBJ1-5	.	.
CSVSGGTRAYEQYF	TGTAGCGTCTCTGGGGGGACAAGGGCCTACGAGCAGTACTTC	TRBV29-1	TRBJ2-7	.	.
CASSLDTGDDEQFF	TGTGCCAGCAGCTTAGATACGGGGGACGATGAGCAGTTCTTC	TRBV7-9	TRBJ2-1	many	.
CASSPSREGVRSTQYF	TGTGCCAGCAGCCCTTCCCGGGAGGGGGTCAGGAGTACGCAGTATTTT	TRBV12-3/TRBV12-4	TRBJ2-3	.	TRBD2
CVSSPQGTSVYNELFF	TGTGTCAGCAGTCCGCAGGGGACTAGCGTCTACAATGAGCTGTTCTTC	TRBV12-3/TRBV12-4	TRBJ2-1	.	TRBD2
CASSVGLGIRGHPATGELFF	TGTGCCAGCAGCGTCGGATTGGGCATCAGGGGCCACCCTGCCACCGGGGAGCTGTTTTTT	TRBV9	TRBJ2-2	few	.
CASSFGTSEFNSISDMQYF	TGTGCCAGCAGCTTCGGGACTAGCGAATTCAATAGCATCTCAGATATGCAGTATTTT	TRBV12-3/TRBV12-4	TRBJ2-3	.	TRBD2
CASRPTGTGAGELFF	TGTGCCAGCAGACCGACCGGGACAGGGGCCGGGGAGCTGTTTTTT	TRBV13	TRBJ2-2	many	TRBD1
CASSLSGTSGDTQYF	TGCGCCAGCAGCTTGTCCGGGACTAGTGGAGATACGCAGTATTTT	TRBV5-1	TRBJ2-3	many	TRBD2
CANSLVGHHTYEEYF	TGTGCCAACAGCTTAGTTGGACACCATACCTACGAGGAGTACTTC	TRBV11-2	TRBJ2-7	.	.
CASSPGQFWTNSGANVLTF	TGTGCCAGCAGCCCAGGACAGTTCTGGACTAACTCTGGGGCCAACGTCCTGACTTTC	TRBV11-2	TRBJ2-6	.	.
CASSVEGGRDYTNTQYF	TGTGCCAGCAGCGTAGAAGGCGGGAGGGACTACACAAATACGCAGTATTTT	TRBV9	TRBJ2-3	.	TRBD2